This record looks at one TCR beta chain sequence and its context. Donors in Cohort 3 counted as recovered after two negative PCRs, clearance, or symptom resolution. This sample is part of a study of blood T cell repertoires in COVID-19. Study details: Sites in the United States, Italy and Spain provided acute and convalescent COVID-19 samples.

CDR3 length equals 16 residues. CDR1 and CDR2 (germline): MNHEY, SVGEGT. The V segment lost 4 bases and the J segment 6 bases; nucleotides outside the gene matches: 8. Original methodology: Nucleated cell counts were estimated from reference gene primer amplification. Generated by immunoSEQ multiplex PCR, the TCRdb table keeps only in-frame clones and is missing some. V and J calls and clone size follow that table, whereas D and trimming were derived from the DNA. Of about 320,000 clones listed, 70% to 90% were seen once; the top ten hold 4.5% to 7%. The chain carries TRBV6-2 or TRBV6-3 and TRBJ2-1, with 11 bases that match TRBD2. The receptor was isolated from a woman younger than 45 who had recovered from COVID-19. Sequencing used PBMCs or T cells enriched from blood (not recorded which). CDR3 region: CASSSQLAGAGNEQFF. DNA for the CDR3: TGTGCCAGCAGTTCCCAACTAGCGGGGGCGGGCAATGAGCAGTTCTTC.